The T cell receptor (beta chain) described here comes from a study of CD8 T cells in ankylosing spondylitis (TCRdb year 2017). For context, the study as a whole: The study set out to find disease-linked TCR variants by profiling T cell receptor beta repertoires in ankylosing spondylitis patients and healthy donors. The whole study cohort included roughly 110 healthy donors and 20 to 30 ankylosing spondylitis patients. Samples of peripheral blood were taken, and for ankylosing spondylitis patients, synovial fluid was collected as well.

CDR1 is given as SGHAT and CDR2 as FQNNGV, both from the germline V gene. Germline trimming amounts to 1 base on V and 4 bases on J, with 10 as the count of junction bases outside the gene matches. From the cysteine through the phenylalanine, the CDR3 covers 18 amino acids. Only the CDR3 part of the read is kept: 54 bases, read in frame from the first base. Comment on this clonotype: The antigen this receptor binds is unknown. It has no much larger one-base neighbor in the sample; base qualities were not kept.

The listed sequencing device is Illumina HiSeq 2500. Quantitative 5'-RACE with molecular barcodes was the method used to prepare the TCR beta libraries. The authors' analysis ran thus. To identify disease-linked TCR variants, a new computational method was used, one built on a probabilistic model of VDJ rearrangement. Clones were called with MiXCR by TCRdb after fastp trimmed the public reads at Q25, and only in-frame beta chains were retained. Each entry is one CDR3 protein sequence, shown with its most common DNA and genes. The V and J calls were determined by TCRdb, not by the authors. The sample records over 30,000 distinct CDR3 sequences, 9.5% to 11% of which are singletons. The ten largest clones add up to 20% to 25% of the sample. The full study reports these points: In peripheral blood, the disease-linked clones were found at relatively low frequencies and had a CD8+ phenotype. A TCR beta motif of eight highly homologous amino acid variants appeared characteristic of blood from ankylosing spondylitis patients. Some motif variants were previously reported in synovial fluid and blood of reactive arthritis patients, suggesting common disease-initiation mechanisms. The disease-linked clones were reported as significantly enriched in matched synovial fluid samples from ankylosing spondylitis patients.

Synovial fluid samples were matched to blood samples from the same ankylosing spondylitis patients. The receptor's source is a male donor with ankylosing spondylitis. Recombination linked TRBV11-2 to TRBJ2-3; TRBD2 aligns with 11 central bases. Sequencing was carried out using synovial fluid, either unsorted or a sorted T cell fraction (not recorded which). The base sequence is TGTGCCAGCAGCTTAGGATTCCTTAGCGGGAGGGCCTCAGATACGCAGTATTTT. Translated, it gives CASSLGFLSGRASDTQYF.